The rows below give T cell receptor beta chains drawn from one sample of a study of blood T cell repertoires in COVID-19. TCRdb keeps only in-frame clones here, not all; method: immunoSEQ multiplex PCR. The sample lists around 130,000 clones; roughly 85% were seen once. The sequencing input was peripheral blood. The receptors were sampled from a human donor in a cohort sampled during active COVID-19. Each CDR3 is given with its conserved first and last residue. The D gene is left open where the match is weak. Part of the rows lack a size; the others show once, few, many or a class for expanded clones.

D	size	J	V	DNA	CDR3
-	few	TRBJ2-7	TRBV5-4	TGTGCCAGCAGCTTGGGCGGGTCGCTCTCTTACGAGCAGTACTTC	CASSLGGSLSYEQYF
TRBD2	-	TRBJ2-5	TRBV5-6	TGTGCCAGCAGCTCAGGACTAGCGGGAGGAACCCAGTACTTC	CASSSGLAGGTQYF
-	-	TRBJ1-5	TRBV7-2	TGTGCCAGCAGCTCACAAGGACAGAATCAGCCCCAGCATTTT	CASSSQGQNQPQHF
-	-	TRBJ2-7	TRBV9	TGTGCCAGCAGCATCGACAGCCTCGCCTACGAGCAGTACTTC	CASSIDSLAYEQYF
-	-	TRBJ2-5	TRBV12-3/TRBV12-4	TGTGCCAGCATCCTCTGGGGCTCAGAGACCCAGTACTTC	CASILWGSETQYF
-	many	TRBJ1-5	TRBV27	TGTGCCAGCAGTGACAGATATAGCAATCAGCCCCAGCATTTT	CASSDRYSNQPQHF
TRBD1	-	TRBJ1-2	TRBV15	TGTGCCACCAGCCTCGGACAGGGTGATGGCTACACCTTC	CATSLGQGDGYTF
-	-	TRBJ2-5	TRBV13	TGTGCCAGCAGCCGGGGCGGGGCAGGAGCGGAGACCCAGTACTTC	CASSRGGAGAETQYF
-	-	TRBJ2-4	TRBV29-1	TGCAGCCCACACACTGAACCGGGGGAAGATTTAAACATTCAGTACTTC	CSPHTEPGEDLNIQYF
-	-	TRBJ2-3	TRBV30	TGTGCCTGGAGTGTAGAGCTGTCGGATACGCAGTATTTT	CAWSVELSDTQYF
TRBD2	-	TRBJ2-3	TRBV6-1	TGTGCCAGCAGTGAGGGTCTAGCGGGAGATGGGGCAGATACGCAGTATTTT	CASSEGLAGDGADTQYF
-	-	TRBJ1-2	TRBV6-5	TGTGCCACCCACCGGTATGGCTACACCTTC	CATHRYGYTF
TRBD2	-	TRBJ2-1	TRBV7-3	TGTGCCAGCAGCCCTGCGGGGGGGAGGAATGAGCAGTTCTTC	CASSPAGGRNEQFF
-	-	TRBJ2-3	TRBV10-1	TGCGCCAGCAGTGCAGGCCTGGAAGGCACAGATACGCAGTATTTT	CASSAGLEGTDTQYF
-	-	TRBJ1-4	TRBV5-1	TGCGCCAGCAGCTGGGCCGTTGGGCGCAATGAAAAACTGTTTTTT	CASSWAVGRNEKLFF
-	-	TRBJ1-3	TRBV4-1	TGCGCCAGCAGCCAAGAAACGGTCTCTGGAAACACCATATATTTT	CASSQETVSGNTIYF
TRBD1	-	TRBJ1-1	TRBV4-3	TGCGCCAGCAGCCAAGATTTAGGGGGCCCACCGAACACTGAAGCTTTCTTT	CASSQDLGGPPNTEAFF
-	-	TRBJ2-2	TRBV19	TGTGCCAGTAGTATAGATCTAAGCGGAGACACCGGGGAGCTGTTTTTT	CASSIDLSGDTGELFF
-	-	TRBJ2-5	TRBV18	TGTGCCAGCTCACGCGGGGATGAGACCCAGTACTTC	CASSRGDETQYF
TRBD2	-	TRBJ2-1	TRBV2	TGTGCCAGCAGTCGACTAGCGGACAATAATGAGCAGTTCTTC	CASSRLADNNEQFF
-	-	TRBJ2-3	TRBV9	TGTGCCAGCAGCGTAGCCGACTACACAGATACGCAGTATTTT	CASSVADYTDTQYF
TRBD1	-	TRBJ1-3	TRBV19	TGTGCCAGTAGTCGGGACAGGGGATTTGGAAACACCATATATTTT	CASSRDRGFGNTIYF
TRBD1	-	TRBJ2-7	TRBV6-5	TGTGCCAGCACCTTGACAGGGGGCGCCTACGAGCAGTACTTC	CASTLTGGAYEQYF
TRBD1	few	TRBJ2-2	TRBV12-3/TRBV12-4	TGTGCCAGCAGTTATGGGACAGGGAAGCTGTTTTTT	CASSYGTGKLFF
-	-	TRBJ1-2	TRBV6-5	TGTGCCAGCAGACGCCCTAGCTATGGCTACACCTTC	CASRRPSYGYTF
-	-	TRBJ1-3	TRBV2	TGTGCCAGCTCATGGACGGGAGGGCGCGACGGAAACACCATATATTTT	CASSWTGGRDGNTIYF
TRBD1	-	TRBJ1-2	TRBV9	TGTGCCAGCAGCGTAGATCGTAGGGGGCAGGACTATGGCTACACCTTC	CASSVDRRGQDYGYTF
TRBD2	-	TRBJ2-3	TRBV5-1	TGCGCCAGCAGCTTGGAGGGACTAGCGGGCACAGATACGCAGTATTTT	CASSLEGLAGTDTQYF
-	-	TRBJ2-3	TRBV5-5	TGTGCCAGCAGCTTGGACTACACACGCACAGATACGCAGTATTTT	CASSLDYTRTDTQYF
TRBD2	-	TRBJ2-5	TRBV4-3	TGCGCCAGCAGCCAAGATCCCCTAGCGGAAGAGACCCAGTACTTC	CASSQDPLAEETQYF
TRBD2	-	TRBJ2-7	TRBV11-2	TGTGCCAGCAGCTGGGGGGGCTCCTACGAGCAGTACTTC	CASSWGGSYEQYF
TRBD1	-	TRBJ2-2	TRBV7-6	TGTGCCAGCAGCTTAGTAGGGACAGGGAGACTATCGGGCGGGGAGCTGTTTTTT	CASSLVGTGRLSGGELFF
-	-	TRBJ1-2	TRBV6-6	TGTGCCAGCAGTTCCCCTGACAGAGACTACTATGGCTACACCTTC	CASSSPDRDYYGYTF
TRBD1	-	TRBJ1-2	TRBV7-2	TGTGCCAGCAGCCCTCAGAGGACAGGGAGTAATGGCTACACCTTC	CASSPQRTGSNGYTF
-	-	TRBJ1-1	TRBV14	TGTGCCAGCAGCCAAGGCGGAGCGGCGAACACTGAAGCTTTCTTT	CASSQGGAANTEAFF
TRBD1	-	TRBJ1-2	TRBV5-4	TGTGCCAGCAGCTTGGGGGGACAGGGCGGGACAGACTATGGCTACACCTTC	CASSLGGQGGTDYGYTF
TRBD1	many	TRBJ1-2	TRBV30	TGTGCCTGGAGTGTACGCCCGGGACAGGGGCGCCTCTATGGCTACACCTTC	CAWSVRPGQGRLYGYTF
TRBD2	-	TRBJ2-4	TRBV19	TGTGCCAGTAGTACGCGGACTAGCGGGGGGGTCAGTGACAAAAACATTCAGTACTTC	CASSTRTSGGVSDKNIQYF
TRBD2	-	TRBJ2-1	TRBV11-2	TGTGCCAGCAGCCAATCGGGACTAGCGGGAGTGGGGTCCTACAATGAGCAGTTCTTC	CASSQSGLAGVGSYNEQFF
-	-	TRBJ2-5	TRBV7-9	TGTGCCAGCAGCTTAGTAATCGGGGAAGAGACCCAGTACTTC	CASSLVIGEETQYF
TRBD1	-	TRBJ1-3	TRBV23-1	TGCGCCAGCAGTCACAGACAGGGGGATCTCTCTGGAAACACCATATATTTT	CASSHRQGDLSGNTIYF
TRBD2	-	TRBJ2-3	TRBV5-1	TGCGCCAGCGGGGAGGGAGGAGATACGCAGTATTTT	CASGEGGDTQYF
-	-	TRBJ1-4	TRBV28	TGTGCCAGCAGTCACGGGGGGGAGGGAACCGAAAAACTGTTTTTT	CASSHGGEGTEKLFF
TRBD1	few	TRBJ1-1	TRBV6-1	TGTGCCAGCAGTGGACGCTCCGGGACAGGGGTGAACACTGAAGCTTTCTTT	CASSGRSGTGVNTEAFF
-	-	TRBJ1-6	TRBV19	TGTGCCAGCCGGACGGGGGGTCCCCTCCACTTT	CASRTGGPLHF
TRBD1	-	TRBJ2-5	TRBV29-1	TGCAGCGTTTTGGGGGGGACAGGGAAGGAGACCCAGTACTTC	CSVLGGTGKETQYF
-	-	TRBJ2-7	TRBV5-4	TGTGCCAGCAGCTTGAGCCGGGAGCAGTACTTC	CASSLSREQYF
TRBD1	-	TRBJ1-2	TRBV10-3	TGTGCCATCACCCCGGACAGGGACGGCTACACCTTC	CAITPDRDGYTF
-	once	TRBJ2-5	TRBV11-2	TGTGCCAGCAGCCTACAAGAGACCCAGTACTTC	CASSLQETQYF
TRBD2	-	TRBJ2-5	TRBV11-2	TGTGCCAGCAGCTCACTAGCGATTCGGGAGACCCAGTACTTC	CASSSLAIRETQYF
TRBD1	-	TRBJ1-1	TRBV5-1	TGCGCCAGCAGCTTGAATGATAGGACAGGAGGTTCTGAAGCTTTCTTT	CASSLNDRTGGSEAFF
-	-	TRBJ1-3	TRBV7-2	TGTGCCAGCAGCCCCTTGGGACTTGGGAGCTCTGGAAACACCATATATTTT	CASSPLGLGSSGNTIYF
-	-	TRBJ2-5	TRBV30	TGTGCCTGGAGGTTCTCCGGTCGGCAAGAGACCCAGTACTTC	CAWRFSGRQETQYF
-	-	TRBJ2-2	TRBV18	TGTGCCAGCTCAACCGGGAAAGACGGGGAGCTGTTTTTT	CASSTGKDGELFF
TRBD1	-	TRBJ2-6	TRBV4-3	TGCGCCAGCAGCCAAGATCTACGGGACAGCGGATCAGGGGCCAACGTCCTGACTTTC	CASSQDLRDSGSGANVLTF